These T cell receptor beta chains were read from a single sample in a study of blood T cell repertoires in COVID-19. Here immunoSEQ multiplex PCR was the method, and the copy in TCRdb shows in-frame clones only, minus some. The top ten clones hold less than 6% of a sample with over 300,000 clones, nearly 90% of them seen once. Material: PBMCs or T cells enriched from blood (not recorded which). The source is a woman aged 25-40 years who had recovered from COVID-19. The CDR3 runs from the conserved cysteine through the conserved F or W. D genes are given only for firm matches. Size is omitted from some rows. Given values are once, few, many or a class for expanded clones.

>NA|TRBV7-9|TRBJ2-5|NA
CASSFPQRQETQYF
TGTGCCAGCAGCTTTCCACAAAGACAAGAGACCCAGTACTTC
>TRBD2|TRBV30|TRBJ2-3|NA
CALSGGAADTQYF
TGTGCCTTAAGCGGGGGGGCAGCAGATACGCAGTATTTT
>TRBD1|TRBV7-9|TRBJ1-2|NA
CASSFVGQGAFYGYTF
TGTGCCAGCAGCTTCGTTGGACAGGGGGCTTTCTATGGCTACACCTTC
>NA|TRBV2|TRBJ1-1|NA
CASRPGQNTEAFF
TGTGCCAGCAGGCCGGGACAGAACACTGAAGCTTTCTTT
>NA|TRBV10-2|TRBJ2-2|NA
CASSGLQGTGLTGELFF
TGCGCCAGCAGTGGCCTCCAGGGTACTGGGCTCACCGGGGAGCTGTTTTTT
>NA|TRBV6-5|TRBJ1-5|few
CASSPRGSNQPQHF
TGTGCCAGCAGTCCCCGGGGGTCCAATCAGCCCCAGCATTTT
>NA|TRBV14|TRBJ1-3|NA
CASSPTVRAGDTIYF
TGTGCCAGCAGCCCCACCGTCCGGGCGGGGGACACCATATATTTT
>TRBD1|TRBV30|TRBJ1-2|NA
CAWRAPDRVRWGYTF
TGTGCCTGGAGGGCCCCGGACAGGGTTCGGTGGGGCTACACCTTC
>NA|TRBV27|TRBJ2-2|NA
CASSFWQDTGELFF
TGTGCCAGCAGTTTCTGGCAGGACACCGGGGAGCTGTTTTTT
>NA|TRBV5-6|TRBJ2-3|few
CASNPEGVATDTQYF
TGTGCCAGCAACCCAGAAGGGGTAGCCACAGATACGCAGTATTTT
>TRBD2|TRBV18|TRBJ2-5|NA
CASSPPNPMTSVETQYF
TGTGCCAGCTCACCTCCCAACCCCATGACTAGCGTGGAGACCCAGTACTTC
>NA|TRBV4-3|TRBJ2-5|NA
CASSQDLGGSSAQETQYF
TGCGCCAGCAGCCAAGATTTAGGGGGTAGCTCGGCCCAAGAGACCCAGTACTTC
>TRBD1|TRBV4-1|TRBJ1-2|NA
CASSIPGGITNYGYTF
TGCGCCAGCAGCATACCAGGGGGCATTACTAACTATGGCTACACCTTC
>NA|TRBV7-2|TRBJ1-1|NA
CASSLNPGHLTEAFF
TGTGCCAGCAGCTTGAACCCGGGACACCTCACTGAAGCTTTCTTT
>TRBD2|TRBV5-1|TRBJ2-2|NA
CASSLVGLAGISNTGELFF
TGCGCCAGCAGCTTGGTGGGACTAGCGGGGATATCGAACACCGGGGAGCTGTTTTTT
>TRBD1|TRBV4-1|TRBJ2-7|once
CASSPDRQGLDSYEQYF
TGCGCCAGCAGCCCAGATCGACAGGGTTTGGACTCCTACGAGCAGTACTTC
>NA|TRBV27|TRBJ1-2|NA
CASSLTGMSYGYTF
TGTGCCAGCAGTTTAACAGGGATGAGCTATGGCTACACCTTC
>NA|TRBV6-4|TRBJ1-2|once
CASSDSGGYGYTF
TGTGCCAGCAGTGACTCGGGGGGTTATGGCTACACCTTC
>TRBD1|TRBV4-1|TRBJ1-1|NA
CASSHQGAMNTEAFF
TGCGCCAGCAGCCACCAGGGGGCCATGAACACTGAAGCTTTCTTT
>NA|TRBV10-3|TRBJ2-2|once
CAISPSFGRELFF
TGTGCCATCAGTCCCAGTTTTGGTAGGGAGCTGTTTTTT
>TRBD2|TRBV6-5|TRBJ2-5|NA
CASRKAGQETQYF
TGTGCCAGCAGGAAAGCGGGACAAGAGACCCAGTACTTC
>NA|TRBV7-9|TRBJ1-1|NA
CASSQSGTMNTEAFF
TGTGCCAGCAGCCAAAGCGGGACGATGAACACTGAAGCTTTCTTT
>NA|TRBV18|TRBJ1-1|NA
CASSQHRETEAFF
TGTGCCAGCTCACAACACAGGGAAACTGAAGCTTTCTTT
>TRBD1|TRBV5-4|TRBJ2-1|few
CASSLVANRGSYNEQFF
TGTGCCAGCAGCTTGGTGGCAAACAGGGGGTCCTACAATGAGCAGTTCTTC
>TRBD2|TRBV9|TRBJ2-1|NA
CASSVVAGVYNEQFF
TGTGCCAGCAGCGTAGTAGCGGGGGTTTACAATGAGCAGTTCTTC
>NA|TRBV6-5|TRBJ1-2|NA
CASSTRSGLNYGYTF
TGTGCCAGCAGTACCCGATCAGGGCTGAACTATGGCTACACCTTC
>NA|TRBV10-3|TRBJ2-3|NA
CAISDPGGTGRGTDTQYF
TGTGCCATCAGTGACCCTGGGGGAACAGGGAGGGGCACAGATACGCAGTATTTT
>NA|TRBV19|TRBJ2-3|NA
CASRPGGWVDTQYF
TGTGCCAGTAGGCCTGGGGGGTGGGTAGATACGCAGTATTTT
>NA|TRBV12-3/TRBV12-4|TRBJ1-1|NA
CASFGWRDTEAFF
TGTGCCAGCTTCGGGTGGAGGGACACTGAAGCTTTCTTT
>NA|TRBV11-1|TRBJ2-3|NA
CASSFFSTDTQYF
TGTGCCAGCAGCTTCTTCAGCACAGATACGCAGTATTTT
>TRBD1|TRBV4-3|TRBJ1-1|NA
CASSHRTGTGGAGAFF
TGCGCCAGCAGCCACCGAACCGGGACAGGGGGCGCGGGCGCTTTCTTT
>NA|TRBV27|TRBJ1-1|NA
CASSLYAKNTEAFF
TGTGCCAGCAGTTTGTACGCGAAGAACACTGAAGCTTTCTTT
>NA|TRBV29-1|TRBJ2-5|NA
CSGNSGETQYF
TGCAGCGGGAACAGTGGGGAGACCCAGTACTTC
>NA|TRBV7-6|TRBJ2-3|NA
CASSLAPQTGTDTQYF
TGTGCCAGCAGCTTAGCGCCACAGACCGGCACAGATACGCAGTATTTT
>NA|TRBV5-4|TRBJ1-1|once
CASSMKGPTEAFF
TGTGCCAGCAGCATGAAGGGGCCGACTGAAGCTTTCTTT
>NA|TRBV2|TRBJ1-4|NA
CASSEIRQTNEKLFF
TGTGCCAGCAGTGAAATAAGACAGACTAATGAAAAACTGTTTTTT
>NA|TRBV10-3|TRBJ1-2|few
CAISRFNYGYTF
TGTGCCATCAGCAGGTTTAACTATGGCTACACCTTC
>NA|TRBV5-6|TRBJ2-7|NA
CASSLGRGSAEQYF
TGTGCCAGCAGCTTGGGAAGGGGCAGCGCAGAGCAGTACTTC
>TRBD1|TRBV3-1/TRBV3-2|TRBJ1-2|NA
CASSQVDRVVDGYTF
TGTGCCAGCAGCCAAGTGGACAGGGTAGTTGATGGCTACACCTTC
>NA|TRBV5-4|TRBJ1-2|NA
CASSLATGLDYGYTF
TGTGCCAGCAGCTTGGCTACAGGACTAGACTATGGCTACACCTTC
>TRBD2|TRBV5-1|TRBJ2-6|NA
CASSGAGVAANVLTF
TGCGCCAGCAGCGGGGCGGGGGTTGCGGCCAACGTCCTGACTTTC
>NA|TRBV5-1|TRBJ1-4|NA
CASSPDPGGRHEKLFF
TGCGCCAGCAGCCCGGACCCCGGGGGGAGGCATGAAAAACTGTTTTTT
>NA|TRBV7-2|TRBJ2-1|NA
CASSGRRIYEQFF
TGTGCCAGCAGCGGCCGGAGGATTTATGAGCAGTTCTTC
>NA|TRBV7-9|TRBJ1-3|NA
CASSMPGESGNTIYF
TGTGCCAGCAGCATGCCAGGGGAGTCTGGAAACACCATATATTTT
>TRBD2|TRBV27|TRBJ2-1|NA
CASSLLLAGGPDEQFF
TGTGCCAGCAGTTTATTACTAGCGGGGGGGCCCGATGAGCAGTTCTTC
>NA|TRBV5-1|TRBJ1-4|NA
CASSPSRGGDEKLFF
TGCGCCAGCAGCCCTTCCAGGGGTGGCGATGAAAAACTGTTTTTT
>NA|TRBV5-1|TRBJ1-2|NA
CASSFGEDGYTF
TGCGCCAGCAGCTTCGGGGAGGATGGCTACACCTTC
>NA|TRBV30|TRBJ1-3|NA
CAWSVNTGNTIYF
TGTGCCTGGAGTGTAAACACTGGAAACACCATATATTTT
>NA|TRBV27|TRBJ1-5|once
CASSFRGRNQPQHF
TGTGCCAGCAGTTTCAGGGGTCGAAATCAGCCCCAGCATTTT
>TRBD1|TRBV2|TRBJ2-7|NA
CASSGGTGGEQYF
TGTGCCAGCAGTGGGGGCACAGGGGGCGAGCAGTACTTC
>NA|TRBV13|TRBJ2-7|NA
CASSSPGHEQYF
TGTGCCAGCAGCTCCCCAGGCCACGAGCAGTACTTC
>TRBD1|TRBV5-1|TRBJ2-6|NA
CASSPGGTSSGANVLTF
TGCGCCAGCAGCCCAGGGGGCACCAGCTCTGGGGCCAACGTCCTGACTTTC